This T cell receptor beta chain stems from a study of blood T cell repertoires in COVID-19. Libraries were prepared by immunoSEQ multiplex PCR; TCRdb keeps only in-frame clonotypes and omits some of them. Altogether 85,000 to 120,000 clones are present, about two thirds being singletons, with the ten largest covering more than 0.8%. The TCR originated in a human donor with acute or convalescent COVID-19. The donor label of this sample is uncertain. The source material was peripheral blood.

The CDR3 region is CASSGTRNSPLHF. The CDR3 DNA sequence: TGTGCCAGCAGTGGGACAAGGAATTCACCCCTCCACTTT. The V gene is TRBV11-2, the J gene TRBJ1-6, with D possibly being TRBD1 (6 bases). The germline gives CDR1 SGHAT, CDR2 FQNNGV. Trimming shortened V by 6 bases and J by 7 bases, and 10 bases separated the two germline ends. The CDR3 extends over 13 amino acids.